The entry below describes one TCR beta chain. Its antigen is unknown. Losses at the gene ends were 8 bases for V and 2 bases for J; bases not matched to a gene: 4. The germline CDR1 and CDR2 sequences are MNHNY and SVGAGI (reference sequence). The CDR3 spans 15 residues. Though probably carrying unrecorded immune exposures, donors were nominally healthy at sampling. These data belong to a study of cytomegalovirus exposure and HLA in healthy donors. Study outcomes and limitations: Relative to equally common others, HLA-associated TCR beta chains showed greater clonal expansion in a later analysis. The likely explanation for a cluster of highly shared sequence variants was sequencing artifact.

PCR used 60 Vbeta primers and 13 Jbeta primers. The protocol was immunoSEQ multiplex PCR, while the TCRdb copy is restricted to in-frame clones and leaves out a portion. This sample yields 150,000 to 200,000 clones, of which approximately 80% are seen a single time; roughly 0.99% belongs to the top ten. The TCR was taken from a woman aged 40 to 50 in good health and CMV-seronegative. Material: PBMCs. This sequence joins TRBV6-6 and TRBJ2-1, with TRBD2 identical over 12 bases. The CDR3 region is CASVGLAGPYNEQFF. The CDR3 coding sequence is TGTGCCAGCGTGGGACTAGCGGGTCCCTACAATGAGCAGTTCTTC.